What follows describes a single T cell receptor beta chain. The data were taken from a study of blood T cell repertoires in COVID-19. About the study: The study drew acute and convalescent COVID-19 samples from the United States, Italy and Spain.

In the study's own analysis: Nucleated cell counts were estimated from reference gene primer amplification. Sequencing used immunoSEQ multiplex PCR; TCRdb keeps in-frame clones, though not all of them. Clone size and V and J calls were adopted from that table, with D and trimming inferred from the DNA. The sample has 40,000 or so clones, about nine tenths seen once. The CDR3 is 15 amino acids. Germline V gene data show CDR1 as MNHEY and CDR2 as SVGEGT. The V and J ends lost 5 bases and 4 bases respectively, with 16 bases between them. The clonotype was recovered from a human donor in a cohort sampled during active COVID-19. The sample was peripheral blood. The V call is TRBV6-2 or TRBV6-3, the J call TRBJ2-3; D is perhaps TRBD1 (6 bases). The CDR3, as DNA: TGTGCCAGCAGTCAGGGGACCCCACGGTCAGATACGCAGTATTTT. Translating gives CASSQGTPRSDTQYF.